The present TCR beta chain was sequenced within a study of blood T cell repertoires in COVID-19. Across 20 to 25 US areas, participants ranged in age from about 18 to 100 years. The CDR3 has 18 residues. Per the germline V gene, CDR1 is MNHNY and CDR2 is SVGAGI (reference sequence). V gave up 5 bases and J gave up 1 base, with 21 bases separating them. Measured with immunoSEQ multiplex PCR; TCRdb has only the in-frame clones, and not every one. The sample has 200,000 to 250,000 clones, roughly 89% seen once. This clonotype was obtained from a middle-aged woman with acute COVID-19. This chain joins TRBV6-6 and TRBJ2-4; no clear D gene. The sequenced sample consisted of PBMCs or T cells enriched from blood (not recorded which). CDR3: CASSLNHPQSPAKNIQYF. For the CDR3, the DNA is TGTGCCAGCAGTCTAAATCACCCACAGTCTCCGGCCAAAAACATTCAGTACTTC.